Presented here are 4 T cell receptor beta chains from one specimen sequenced in a study of T-cell memory formation after mild COVID-19. In TCRdb, the 5' RACE reads were re-called with MiXCR into one record per CDR3 protein. The sample shows around 180,000 distinct CDR3 sequences, about a fifth of them seen only once. Sequenced input: PBMCs or a T cell subset sorted from them (not recorded which). These receptor sequences come from a man aged 18 to 35 who had mild COVID-19 (a few samples of this study predate the infection). Cell type and time point are not known.

This CDR3 is CSAWTGRLNTEAFF. The CDR3 DNA follows: TGCAGTGCTTGGACAGGGCGTTTGAACACTGAAGCTTTCTTT. The chain combines TRBV20-1 with TRBJ1-1; 8 bases align to TRBD1. Germline-derived CDR1 and CDR2 are DFQATT and SNEGSKA (reference sequence). The CDR3 totals 14 residues. V shed 5 bases, J shed 0 bases, and the junction held 5 bases outside the gene matches.

CDR3 coding DNA: TGTGCCAGCACTCAGATCAGGGGGCTTCGGTCACCCCTCCACTTT. Amino acids: CASTQIRGLRSPLHF. The rearrangement links TRBV6-6 to TRBJ1-6; TRBD1 agrees at 8 bases. The CDR3 extends over 15 amino acids. V gave up 7 bases and J gave up 10 bases; unmatched junction bases: 12. Germline CDR1 and CDR2: MNHNY and SVGAGI (reference sequence).

The chain couples TRBV7-2 to TRBJ2-4; D remains unclear. In germline, CDR1 is SGHTA, CDR2 FQGNSA. Trimming stripped 5 bases from V and 6 bases from J, with 11 bases between. This CDR3 has 13 residues. The CDR3 sequence is CASSILQGNIQYF. The CDR3 region has the DNA TGTGCCAGCAGCATCCTACAAGGAAACATTCAGTACTTC.

The chain links TRBV7-2 to TRBJ1-1, with D tentatively TRBD1 (6 bases). The CDR3 extends over 14 amino acids. CDR1 is SGHTA and CDR2 is FQGNSA in the germline V gene. The germline V and J ends were trimmed by 5 bases and 6 bases, with 16 bases remaining between them. CDR3 nucleotide sequence: TGTGCCAGCAGCAGCGGACAGTCATCCGCTGAAGCTTTCTTT. Its translation: CASSSGQSSAEAFF.